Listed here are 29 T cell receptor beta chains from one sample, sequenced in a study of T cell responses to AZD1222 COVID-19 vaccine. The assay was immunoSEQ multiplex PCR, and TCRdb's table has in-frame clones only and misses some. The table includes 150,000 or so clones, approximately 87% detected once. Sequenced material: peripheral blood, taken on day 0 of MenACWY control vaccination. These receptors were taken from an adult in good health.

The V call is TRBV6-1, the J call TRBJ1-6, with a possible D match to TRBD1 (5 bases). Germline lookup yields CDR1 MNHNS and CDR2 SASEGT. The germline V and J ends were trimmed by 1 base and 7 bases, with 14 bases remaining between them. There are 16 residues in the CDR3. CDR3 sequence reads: CASSEGWVRENSPLHF. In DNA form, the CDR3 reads TGTGCCAGCAGTGAAGGGTGGGTCAGGGAGAATTCACCCCTCCACTTT.

Written as DNA, the CDR3 is TGTGCCAGCAGCTTAGAGGACGATTCACCCCTCCACTTT. This codes for CASSLEDDSPLHF. The chain joins TRBV11-2 to TRBJ1-6; D uncertain. The CDR3 sequence is 13 residues long. Germline V lookup: CDR1 SGHAT, CDR2 FQNNGV. V was pared by 0 bases and J by 8 bases, with 5 bases between.

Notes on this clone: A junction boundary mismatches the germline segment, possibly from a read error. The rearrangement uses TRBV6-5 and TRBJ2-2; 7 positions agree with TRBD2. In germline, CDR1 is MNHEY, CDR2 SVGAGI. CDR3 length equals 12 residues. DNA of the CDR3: TGTGCCAGCAGTTACCTGGCGGGGGAACTGTTTTTT. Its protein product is CASSYLAGELFF.

The CDR3 DNA follows: TGTGCCAGCAGTGTAGCCAGCTCCTACAATGAGCAGTTCTTC. It translates to CASSVASSYNEQFF. The chain has TRBV6-4 and TRBJ2-1; no clear D gene. Germline V gene sequence: CDR1 MRHNA, CDR2 SNTAGT. Deletions cut 4 bases from V and 0 bases from J, with 7 bases between. The CDR3 is 14 amino acids.

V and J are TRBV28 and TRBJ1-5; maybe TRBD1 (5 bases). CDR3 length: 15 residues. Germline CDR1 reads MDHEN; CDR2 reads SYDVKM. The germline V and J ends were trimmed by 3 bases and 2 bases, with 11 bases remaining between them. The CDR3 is CASSFGGLGNQPQHF. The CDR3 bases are TGTGCCAGCAGTTTCGGGGGGTTGGGCAATCAGCCCCAGCATTTT.

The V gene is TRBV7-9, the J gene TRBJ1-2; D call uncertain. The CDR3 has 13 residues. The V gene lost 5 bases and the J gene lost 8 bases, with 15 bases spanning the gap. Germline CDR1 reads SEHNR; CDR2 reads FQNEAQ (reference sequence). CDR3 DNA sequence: TGTGCCAGCAGCCCGGGTTCCGGGGAGGGCTACACCTTC. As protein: CASSPGSGEGYTF.

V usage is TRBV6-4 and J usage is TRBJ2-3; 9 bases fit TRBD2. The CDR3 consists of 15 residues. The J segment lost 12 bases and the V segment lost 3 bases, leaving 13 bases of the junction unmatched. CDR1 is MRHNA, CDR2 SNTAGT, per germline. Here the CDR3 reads CASSDDSGGFLVQYF. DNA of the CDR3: TGTGCCAGCAGTGATGATAGCGGGGGTTTTCTTGTACAGTATTTT.

CDR3 nucleotides: TGTGCCAGCAGCTTGGGGGACCCCTACGAGCAGTACTTC. It translates to CASSLGDPYEQYF. V and J are TRBV5-6 and TRBJ2-7; tentatively, D is TRBD1 or TRBD2 (5 bases each). Germline values: CDR1 SGHDT, CDR2 YYEEEE. V lost 0 bases to trimming and J lost 2 bases, with 6 bases between them. The CDR3 has 13 residues.

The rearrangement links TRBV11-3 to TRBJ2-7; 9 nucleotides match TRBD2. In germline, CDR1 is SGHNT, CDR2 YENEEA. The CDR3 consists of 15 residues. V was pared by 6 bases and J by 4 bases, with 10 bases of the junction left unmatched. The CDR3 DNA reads TGTGCCAGCAGGCGGGGCGGGAGGGCCCCGTACGAGCAGTACTTC. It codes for CASRRGGRAPYEQYF.

CDR3 nucleotides: TGTGCCAGCAGCTTGGATCTCGCTTTAGGAGGGGAGCTGTTTTTT. Amino acids: CASSLDLALGGELFF. The V gene is TRBV5-5, the J gene TRBJ2-2; D unclear. Germline lookup yields CDR1 SGHKS and CDR2 YYEKEE (reference sequence). The CDR3 covers 15 residues. V was trimmed by 0 bases and J by 8 bases, leaving 14 bases between them.

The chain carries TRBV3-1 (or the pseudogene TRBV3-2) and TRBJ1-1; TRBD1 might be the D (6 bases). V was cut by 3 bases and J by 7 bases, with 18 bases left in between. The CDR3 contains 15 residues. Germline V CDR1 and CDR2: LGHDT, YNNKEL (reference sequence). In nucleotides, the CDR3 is TGTGCCAGCAGCCATGGCCGCAGGGGCGAGGGTGAAGCTTTCTTT. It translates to CASSHGRRGEGEAFF.

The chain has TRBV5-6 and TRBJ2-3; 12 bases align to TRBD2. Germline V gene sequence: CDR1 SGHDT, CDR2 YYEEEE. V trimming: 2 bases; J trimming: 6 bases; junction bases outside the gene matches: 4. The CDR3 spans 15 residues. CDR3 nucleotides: TGTGCCAGCAGCTTACGCCTAGCGGGAGGGGATACGCAGTATTTT. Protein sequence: CASSLRLAGGDTQYF.

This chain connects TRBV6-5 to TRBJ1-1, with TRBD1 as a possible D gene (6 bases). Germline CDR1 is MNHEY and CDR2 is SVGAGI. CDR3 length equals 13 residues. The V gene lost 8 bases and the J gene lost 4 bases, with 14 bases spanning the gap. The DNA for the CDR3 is TGTGCCAGCGAGGGGGGGGGTAGCACTGAAGCTTTCTTT. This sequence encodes CASEGGGSTEAFF.

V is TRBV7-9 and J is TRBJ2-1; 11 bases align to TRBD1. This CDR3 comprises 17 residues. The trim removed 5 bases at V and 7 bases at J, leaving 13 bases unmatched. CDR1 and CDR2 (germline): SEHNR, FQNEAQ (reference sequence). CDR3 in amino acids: CASSPSLGQGALNEQFF. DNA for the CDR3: TGTGCCAGCAGCCCTTCACTCGGACAGGGGGCTTTGAATGAGCAGTTCTTC.

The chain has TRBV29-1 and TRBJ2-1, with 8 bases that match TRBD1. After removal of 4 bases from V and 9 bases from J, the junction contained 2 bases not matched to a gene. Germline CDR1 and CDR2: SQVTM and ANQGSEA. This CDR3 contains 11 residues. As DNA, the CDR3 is TGCAGCGTTGCCAGGGGGCCTGAGCAGTTCTTC. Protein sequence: CSVARGPEQFF.

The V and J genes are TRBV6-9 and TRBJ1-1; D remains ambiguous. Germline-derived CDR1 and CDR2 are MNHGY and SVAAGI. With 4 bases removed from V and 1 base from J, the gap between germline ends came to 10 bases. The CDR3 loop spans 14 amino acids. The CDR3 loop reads CASSFKGRNTEAFF. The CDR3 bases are TGTGCCAGCAGTTTTAAGGGCAGGAACACTGAAGCTTTCTTT.

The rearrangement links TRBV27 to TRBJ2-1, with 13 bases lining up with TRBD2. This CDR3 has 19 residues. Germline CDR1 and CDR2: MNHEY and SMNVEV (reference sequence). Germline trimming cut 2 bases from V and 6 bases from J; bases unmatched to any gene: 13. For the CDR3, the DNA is TGTGCCAGCAGTTTAAGTTTCGGGCTACTAGCGGGAGGGGGCAATGAGCAGTTCTTC. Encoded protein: CASSLSFGLLAGGGNEQFF.

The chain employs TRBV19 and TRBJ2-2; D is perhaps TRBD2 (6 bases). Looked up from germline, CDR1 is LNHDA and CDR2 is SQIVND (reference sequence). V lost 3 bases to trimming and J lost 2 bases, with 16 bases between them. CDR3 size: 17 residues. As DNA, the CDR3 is TGTGCCAGTAGTATTGGGGGGTCGGCGGGAAACACCGGGGAGCTGTTTTTT. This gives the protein CASSIGGSAGNTGELFF. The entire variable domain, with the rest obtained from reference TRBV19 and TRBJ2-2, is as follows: DGGITQSPKYLFRKEGQNVTLSCEQNLNHDAMYWYRQDPGQGLRLIYYSQIVNDFQKGDIAEGYSVSREKKESFPLTVTSAQKNPTAFYLCASSIGGSAGNTGELFFGEGSRLTVL.

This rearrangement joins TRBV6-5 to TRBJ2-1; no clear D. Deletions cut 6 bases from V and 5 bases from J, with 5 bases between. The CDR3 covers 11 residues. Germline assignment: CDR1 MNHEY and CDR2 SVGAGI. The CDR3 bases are TGTGCCAGCAGCCGTAACAATGAGCAGTTCTTC. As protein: CASSRNNEQFF.

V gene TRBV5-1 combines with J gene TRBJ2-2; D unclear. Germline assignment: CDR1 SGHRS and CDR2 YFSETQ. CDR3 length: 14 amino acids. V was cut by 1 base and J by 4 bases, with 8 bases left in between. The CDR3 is CASSLLEFTGELFF. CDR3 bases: TGCGCCAGCAGCTTGTTGGAGTTCACCGGGGAGCTGTTTTTT.

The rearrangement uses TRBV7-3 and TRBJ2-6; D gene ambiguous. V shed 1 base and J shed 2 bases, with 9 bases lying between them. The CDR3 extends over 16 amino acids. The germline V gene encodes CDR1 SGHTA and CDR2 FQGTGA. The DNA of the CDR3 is TGTGCCAGCAGCTTAAATTGGAATCCTGGGGCCAACGTCCTGACTTTC. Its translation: CASSLNWNPGANVLTF.

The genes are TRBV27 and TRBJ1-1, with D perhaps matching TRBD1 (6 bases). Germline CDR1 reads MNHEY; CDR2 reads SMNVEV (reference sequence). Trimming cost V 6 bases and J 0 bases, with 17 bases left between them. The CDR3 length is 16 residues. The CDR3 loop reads CASSRVAGAMNTEAFF. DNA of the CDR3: TGTGCCAGCAGCCGGGTGGCAGGGGCAATGAACACTGAAGCTTTCTTT.

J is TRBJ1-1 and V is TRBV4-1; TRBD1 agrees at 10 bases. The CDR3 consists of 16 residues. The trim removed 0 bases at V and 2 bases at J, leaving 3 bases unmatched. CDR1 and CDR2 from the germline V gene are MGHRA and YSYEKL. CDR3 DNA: TGCGCCAGCAGCCAAGATGGGACAGGGGCTAACACTGAAGCTTTCTTT. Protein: CASSQDGTGANTEAFF.

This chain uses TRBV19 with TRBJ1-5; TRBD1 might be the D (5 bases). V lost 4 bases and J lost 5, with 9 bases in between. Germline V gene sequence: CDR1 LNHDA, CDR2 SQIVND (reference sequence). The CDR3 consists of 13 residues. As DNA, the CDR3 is TGTGCCAGTAGTAGGACACACGATCAGCCCCAGCATTTT. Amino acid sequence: CASSRTHDQPQHF.

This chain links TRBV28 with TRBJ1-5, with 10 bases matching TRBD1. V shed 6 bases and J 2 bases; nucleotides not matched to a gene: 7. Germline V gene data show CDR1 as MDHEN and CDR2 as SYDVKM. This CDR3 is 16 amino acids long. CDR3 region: CASSRTGTGGNQPQHF. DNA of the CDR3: TGTGCCAGCAGCCGCACGGGGACAGGGGGCAATCAGCCCCAGCATTTT.

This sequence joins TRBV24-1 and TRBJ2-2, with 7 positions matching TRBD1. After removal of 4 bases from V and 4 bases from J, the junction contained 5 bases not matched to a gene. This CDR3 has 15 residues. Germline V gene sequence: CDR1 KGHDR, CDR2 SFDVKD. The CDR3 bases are TGTGCCACCAGTGACCCGGGACAGACCACCGGGGAGCTGTTTTTT. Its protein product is CATSDPGQTTGELFF.

The CDR3 DNA sequence: TGTGCCAGCAGCTTGCTCCTACTAAATTCACCCCTCCACTTT. Translated: CASSLLLLNSPLHF. This chain uses TRBV11-2 with TRBJ1-6; D not resolved. Germline loops: CDR1 SGHAT, CDR2 FQNNGV. This CDR3 comprises 14 residues. The V end was cut by 3 bases, the J end by 7 bases, with 10 bases between. Drawing the rest from reference TRBV11-2 and TRBJ1-6, the complete variable domain is EAGVAQSPRYKIIEKRQSVAFWCNPISGHATLYWYQQILGQGPKLLIQFQNNGVVDDSQLPKDRFSAERLKGVDSTLKIQPAKLEDSAVYLCASSLLLLNSPLHFGNGTRLTVT.

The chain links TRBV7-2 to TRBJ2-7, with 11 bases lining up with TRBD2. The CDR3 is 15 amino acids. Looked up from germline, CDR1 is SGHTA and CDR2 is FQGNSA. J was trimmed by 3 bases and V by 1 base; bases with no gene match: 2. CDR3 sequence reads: CASSLDGTSGYEQYF. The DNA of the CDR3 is TGTGCCAGCAGCTTAGATGGGACTAGCGGCTACGAGCAGTACTTC.

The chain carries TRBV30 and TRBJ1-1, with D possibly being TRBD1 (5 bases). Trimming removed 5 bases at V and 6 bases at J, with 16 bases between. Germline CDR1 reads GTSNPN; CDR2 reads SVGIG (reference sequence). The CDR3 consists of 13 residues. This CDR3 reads CAWDDGGVAEAFF. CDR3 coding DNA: TGTGCCTGGGACGATGGAGGGGTCGCTGAAGCTTTCTTT.